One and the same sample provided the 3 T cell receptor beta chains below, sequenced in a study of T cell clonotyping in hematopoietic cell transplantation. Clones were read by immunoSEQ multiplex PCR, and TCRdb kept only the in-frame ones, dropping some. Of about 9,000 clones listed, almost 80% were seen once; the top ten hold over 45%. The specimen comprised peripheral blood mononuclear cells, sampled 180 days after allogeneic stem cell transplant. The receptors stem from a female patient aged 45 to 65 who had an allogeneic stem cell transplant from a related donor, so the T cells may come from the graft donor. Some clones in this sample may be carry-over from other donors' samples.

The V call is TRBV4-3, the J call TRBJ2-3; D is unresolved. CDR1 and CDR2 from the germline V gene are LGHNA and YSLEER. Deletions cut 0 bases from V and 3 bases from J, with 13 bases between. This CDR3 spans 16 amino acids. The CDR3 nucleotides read TGCGCCAGCAGCCAAGAAGGGTATGTGTGGACAGATACGCAGTATTTT. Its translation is CASSQEGYVWTDTQYF.

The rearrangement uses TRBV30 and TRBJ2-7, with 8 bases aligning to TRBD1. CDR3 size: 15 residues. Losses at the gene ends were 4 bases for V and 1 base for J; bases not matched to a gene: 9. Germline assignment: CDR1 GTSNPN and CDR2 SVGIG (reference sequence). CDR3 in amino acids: CAWTLRDRMSYEQYF. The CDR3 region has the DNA TGTGCCTGGACTTTGAGGGACAGGATGTCCTACGAGCAGTACTTC.

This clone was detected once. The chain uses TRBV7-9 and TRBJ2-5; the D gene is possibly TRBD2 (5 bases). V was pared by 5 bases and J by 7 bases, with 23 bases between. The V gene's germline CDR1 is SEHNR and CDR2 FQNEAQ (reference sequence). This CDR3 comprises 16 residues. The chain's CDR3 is CASSTHRATVRGTQYF. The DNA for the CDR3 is TGTGCCAGCAGCACTCACCGAGCTACTGTTCGGGGGACCCAGTACTTC.